This T cell receptor (beta chain) was recorded in a study of cytomegalovirus exposure and HLA in healthy donors. The CDR3 covers 14 residues. Trimming removed 1 base from V and 6 bases from J; junction bases left unmatched: 4. The V gene's germline CDR1 is SGHAT and CDR2 FQNNGV. In the PCR, 60 Vbeta and 13 Jbeta primers were used. Produced via immunoSEQ multiplex PCR; TCRdb's table is partial and in-frame only. The sample holds more than 95,000 clones, about 80% seen once. Sequencing input: PBMCs. The gene calls are TRBV11-2 and TRBJ2-7; TRBD1 matches 9 bases. This receptor was obtained from a woman in her 50s in good health and CMV-seropositive. The CDR3 sequence is CASSLVDRGSEQYF. The CDR3 region has the DNA TGTGCCAGCAGCTTAGTTGACAGGGGGAGCGAGCAGTACTTC. The variable domain in full, completed from reference TRBV11-2 and TRBJ2-7, reads EAGVAQSPRYKIIEKRQSVAFWCNPISGHATLYWYQQILGQGPKLLIQFQNNGVVDDSQLPKDRFSAERLKGVDSTLKIQPAKLEDSAVYLCASSLVDRGSEQYFGPGTRLTVT.